This TCR beta chain emerged from a study of CD8 T cell repertoires and HIV-1 epitope variants. Study overall: Each of Twenty-five Gag and Nef epitope peptides stimulated a separate culture. Epitopes were three Gag families plus Nef HW9 and YT9. 1M T cells were kept uncultured as a baseline.

With regard to this clone: What it binds is not known.

TCRdb's table, derived via immunoSEQ multiplex PCR, lists solely in-frame clones and lacks some. Here the sample spans 2,500 to 3,000 clones, around 60% being singletons. CDR3 length: 16 residues. V lost 3 bases and J lost 1; bases outside the gene matches: 6. Per germline, CDR1 SEHNR and CDR2 FQNEAQ (reference sequence). Overall study results and limits: Of under ten antigen-specific beta clonotypes, 6 or 7 appeared to cross-react with escape variants.

The sample comprised cultured CD8+ T cells derived from PBMCs. This receptor was obtained from a male donor with HIV. The rearrangement links TRBV7-9 to TRBJ2-5; 9 bases fit TRBD1. The DNA for the CDR3 is TGTGCCAGCAGCTTCCCGATGGGACAGGGCCAAGAGACCCAGTACTTC. It specifies CASSFPMGQGQETQYF.